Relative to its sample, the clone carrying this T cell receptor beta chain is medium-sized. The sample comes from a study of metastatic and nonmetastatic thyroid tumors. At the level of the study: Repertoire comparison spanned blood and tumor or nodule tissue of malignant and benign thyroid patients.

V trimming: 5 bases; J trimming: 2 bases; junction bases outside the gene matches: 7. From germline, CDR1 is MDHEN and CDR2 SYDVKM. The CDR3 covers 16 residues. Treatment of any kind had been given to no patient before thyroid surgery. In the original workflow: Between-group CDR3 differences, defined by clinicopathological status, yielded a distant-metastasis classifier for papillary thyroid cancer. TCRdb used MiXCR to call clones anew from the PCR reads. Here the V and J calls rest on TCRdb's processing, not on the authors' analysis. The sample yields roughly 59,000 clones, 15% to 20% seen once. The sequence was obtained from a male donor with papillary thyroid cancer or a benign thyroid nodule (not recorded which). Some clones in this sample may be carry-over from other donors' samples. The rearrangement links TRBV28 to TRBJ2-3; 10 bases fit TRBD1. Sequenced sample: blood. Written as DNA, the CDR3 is TGTGCCAGCAGTCAAGCGGGACAGGGGTACACAGATACGCAGTATTTT. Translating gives CASSQAGQGYTDTQYF.